A single sample is the source of the 8 T cell receptor beta chains below, sequenced in a study of T-cell reconstitution after alpha-beta-depleted transplantation in children. Using unique molecular identifiers, the investigators prepared the TCRbeta library. TCRdb reanalysed the PCR reads using MiXCR and keeps one entry per CDR3 protein. This table has around 78,000 distinct CDR3 sequences, 6% to 8% appearing once. The specimen comprised PBMCs from the stem cell graft donor, sampled from the stem cell graft. The receptors derive from a human donor who donated a stem cell graft to a child with acute lymphoblastic leukemia.

This clonotype was picked up many times. The V call is TRBV29-1, the J call TRBJ1-1; perhaps TRBD1 as D (5 bases). V was pared by 5 bases and J by 4 bases, with 17 bases between. This CDR3 comprises 14 residues. The germline CDR1 and CDR2 sequences are SQVTM and ANQGSEA. This CDR3 is CSVTPSGPTTEAFF. As DNA, the CDR3 is TGCAGCGTTACCCCTTCAGGGCCCACCACTGAAGCTTTCTTT.

This clonotype has a count of ten or more. The V gene is TRBV6-5, the J gene TRBJ2-7; 7 nucleotides match TRBD2. The CDR3 spans 12 residues. The J segment lost 10 bases and the V segment lost 7 bases, leaving 10 bases of the junction unmatched. From germline, CDR1 is MNHEY and CDR2 SVGAGI. CDR3 nucleotides: TGTGCCAGCACGGCGATGGGAGGGCGTCAGTACTTC. It encodes CASTAMGGRQYF.

This clonotype was recorded many times. The gene calls are TRBV5-1 and TRBJ1-3, with unresolved D. The length of the CDR3 is 15 residues. The V end was cut by 4 bases, the J end by 4 bases, with 15 bases between. Germline V gene sequence: CDR1 SGHRS, CDR2 YFSETQ. CDR3 in amino acids: CASSSREVGGNTIYF. Written as DNA, the CDR3 is TGCGCCAGCAGCAGCCGGGAAGTCGGGGGAAACACCATATATTTT.

This clonotype was observed at least ten times. The chain recombines TRBV3-1 with TRBJ1-2; the D is unclear. CDR3 size: 13 residues. Deletions cut 0 bases from V and 4 bases from J, with 6 bases between. CDR1 is LGHDT and CDR2 is YNNKEL in the germline V gene (reference sequence). The CDR3 DNA sequence: TGTGCCAGCAGCCAAGAGAGCAGCTATGGCTACACCTTC. Encoded protein: CASSQESSYGYTF.

The chain has TRBV20-1 and TRBJ1-4; 8 nucleotides match TRBD1. V trimming: 1 base; J trimming: 4 bases; junction bases outside the gene matches: 5. Looked up from germline, CDR1 is DFQATT and CDR2 is SNEGSKA (reference sequence). The length of the CDR3 is 15 residues. The DNA of the CDR3 is TGCAGTGCTAGAGCCCCGACAGGGGTTAATGAAAAACTGTTTTTT. Protein sequence: CSARAPTGVNEKLFF.

This clonotype came up many times. V gene TRBV9 combines with J gene TRBJ1-4, with 11 bases lining up with TRBD1. J lost 0 bases, V lost 0 bases, and 1 base had no gene match. This CDR3 is built from 17 residues. The germline V gene encodes CDR1 SGDLS and CDR2 YYNGEE. CDR3 loop: CASSVGDRGTTNEKLFF. As DNA, the CDR3 is TGTGCCAGCAGCGTAGGGGACAGGGGGACAACTAATGAAAAACTGTTTTTT.

The chain joins TRBV11-2 to TRBJ2-1; the D gene is possibly TRBD2 (6 bases). The CDR3 has 12 amino acids. V shed 3 bases and J shed 8 bases, with 8 bases lying between them. The germline V gene encodes CDR1 SGHAT and CDR2 FQNNGV. CDR3 sequence (DNA): TGTGCCAGCAGCTTCGGGAGCGATGAGCAGTTCTTC. Amino acids: CASSFGSDEQFF. Full variable domain (rest looked up from reference TRBV11-2 and TRBJ2-1): EAGVAQSPRYKIIEKRQSVAFWCNPISGHATLYWYQQILGQGPKLLIQFQNNGVVDDSQLPKDRFSAERLKGVDSTLKIQPAKLEDSAVYLCASSFGSDEQFFGPGTRLTVL.

This clonotype was recorded many times. This chain connects TRBV5-5 to TRBJ2-2; tentative D call: TRBD1 (6 bases). The germline gives CDR1 SGHKS, CDR2 YYEKEE (reference sequence). V shed 2 bases and J shed 4 bases, with 15 bases lying between them. This CDR3 contains 16 residues. The CDR3, as DNA: TGTGCCAGCAGCTTTGCTGGGGGCGCGGGCACCGGGGAGCTGTTTTTT. This encodes CASSFAGGAGTGELFF.